One and the same sample provided the 14 T cell receptor beta chains below, sequenced in a study of T-cell reconstitution after alpha-beta-depleted transplantation in children. TCRbeta library construction was performed incorporating unique molecular identifiers. One entry per CDR3 protein results from TCRdb running MiXCR on the PCR reads. The sample consists of 250,000 to 300,000 distinct CDR3 sequences, around a tenth of them appearing once. Sequencing used PBMCs, obtained before TCRalphabeta/CD19-depleted stem cell transplant. These TCRs come from a boy younger than two with acute myeloid leukemia, due to receive a stem cell transplant.

Ten or more counts support this clonotype. This chain connects TRBV5-4 to TRBJ2-5, with unresolved D. Looked up from germline, CDR1 is SGHNT and CDR2 is YYREEE (reference sequence). Between the trimmed V and J ends, which lost 2 bases and 5 bases, there was a span of 10 bases. The CDR3 is 13 amino acids. CDR3 DNA sequence: TGTGCCAGCAGCTTCTGGTCTGGGGAGACCCAGTACTTC. This encodes CASSFWSGETQYF.

This clonotype was seen repeatedly, ten times or more. The gene calls are TRBV29-1 and TRBJ1-4, with unresolved D. This CDR3 contains 11 residues. CDR1 SQVTM and CDR2 ANQGSEA come from the germline V gene. Trimming took off 7 bases at V and 8 bases at J, with 11 bases between the two ends. The CDR3 nucleotides are TGCAGCGGCGGGGTGGGGGAAAAACTGTTTTTT. It is translated as CSGGVGEKLFF.

This clonotype was seen many times. This sequence joins TRBV24-1 and TRBJ2-5, with a weak D call TRBD2 (6 bases). Trimming stripped 4 bases from V and 1 base from J, with 9 bases between. The CDR3 spans 14 residues. Germline CDR1 and CDR2: KGHDR and SFDVKD. Written as DNA, the CDR3 is TGTGCCACCAGTGAATCGGGACTCCAAGAGACCCAGTACTTC. It encodes CATSESGLQETQYF.

This clonotype was detected ten times or more. The rearrangement links TRBV20-1 to TRBJ2-7; D perhaps matches TRBD1 (5 bases). The germline V and J ends were trimmed by 1 base and 6 bases, with 16 bases remaining between them. From germline, CDR1 is DFQATT and CDR2 SNEGSKA (reference sequence). The length of the CDR3 is 14 residues. For the CDR3, the DNA is TGCAGTGCTAGAGCTGGAGCAGGGTCGGTCGAGCAGTACTTC. Its translation: CSARAGAGSVEQYF.

The table lists this clonotype with many counts. The chain combines TRBV4-3 with TRBJ2-1; D ambiguous. Trimming removed 0 bases at V and 1 base at J, with 1 base between. Germline V CDR1 and CDR2: LGHNA, YSLEER. This CDR3 contains 13 residues. CDR3 DNA: TGCGCCAGCAGCCAAGAGTCCTACAATGAGCAGTTCTTC. Protein: CASSQESYNEQFF.

This clonotype was picked up many times. The chain links TRBV12-3 or TRBV12-4 to TRBJ1-5; D gene ambiguous. CDR3 length: 14 residues. V was trimmed by 5 bases and J by 9 bases, leaving 17 bases between them. CDR3 residues: CASSRPGELRPQHF. The CDR3 DNA reads as TGTGCCAGCAGTCGTCCGGGAGAACTGAGGCCCCAGCATTTT.

This clonotype showed up many times. This sequence joins TRBV5-1 and TRBJ2-2; 11 bases fit TRBD2. The CDR3 spans 16 residues. Germline V gene sequence: CDR1 SGHRS, CDR2 YFSETQ. With V trimmed by 4 bases and J by 4 bases, 6 bases remained unmatched. The CDR3: CASSPLAGALTGELFF. The CDR3 nucleotides are TGCGCCAGCAGCCCACTAGCGGGGGCCCTCACCGGGGAGCTGTTTTTT.

This rearrangement joins TRBV4-3 to TRBJ2-2; D is possibly TRBD1 (6 bases). V was trimmed by 1 base and J by 0 bases, leaving 9 bases between them. Germline CDR1 reads LGHNA; CDR2 reads YSLEER. CDR3 length equals 16 residues. CDR3 DNA: TGCGCCAGCAGCCAAGGCTCAGGGGCGAACACCGGGGAGCTGTTTTTT. Translation: CASSQGSGANTGELFF.

Points on this clonotype: With a much larger clone just one base away, this may be a read error. J is TRBJ2-5 and V is TRBV11-2; TRBD1 matches 7 bases. Germline-derived CDR1 and CDR2 are SGHAT and FQNNGV. This CDR3 region has 15 residues. The CDR3: CASSRTGQLQETQSF. CDR3 sequence (DNA): TGTGCCAGCAGCCGAACGGGACAGTTACAAGAGACCCAGTCCTTC. Using reference TRBV11-2 and TRBJ2-5 for the parts outside the CDR3, the full variable domain is EAGVAQSPRYKIIEKRQSVAFWCNPISGHATLYWYQQILGQGPKLLIQFQNNGVVDDSQLPKDRFSAERLKGVDSTLKIQPAKLEDSAVYLCASSRTGQLQETQSFGPGTRLLVL.

This chain uses TRBV6-1 with TRBJ2-5; TRBD2 is a possible D gene (5 bases). The V and J ends lost 7 bases and 2 bases respectively, with 17 bases between them. The CDR3 is 15 amino acids. Germline lookup yields CDR1 MNHNS and CDR2 SASEGT. CDR3 region: CASTLGLAPQETQYF. CDR3 nucleotides: TGTGCCAGCACCCTTGGGCTAGCTCCGCAAGAGACCCAGTACTTC.

V is TRBV19 and J is TRBJ2-7, with a possible D match to TRBD1 (5 bases). The CDR3 extends over 15 amino acids. The germline gives CDR1 LNHDA, CDR2 SQIVND (reference sequence). Trimming removed 3 bases at V and 1 base at J, with 13 bases between. The CDR3 DNA reads TGTGCCAGTAGTATTTCCAGGGCCCCGTCCTACGAGCAGTACTTC. This gives the protein CASSISRAPSYEQYF.

Ten or more counts support this clonotype. This chain links TRBV5-1 with TRBJ1-4; 7 nucleotides match TRBD1. CDR3 size: 15 residues. Trimming removed 3 bases from V and 4 bases from J; junction bases left unmatched: 6. Germline CDR1 SGHRS, CDR2 YFSETQ. CDR3: CASSSRDSLNEKLFF. The CDR3 DNA reads TGCGCCAGCAGCTCCCGGGACAGCCTTAATGAAAAACTGTTTTTT.

This clonotype was counted only a few times. V gene TRBV3-1 combines with J gene TRBJ2-5; 13 bases line up with TRBD2. V was clipped by 0 bases and J by 4 bases; unmatched bases: 5. This CDR3 region has 17 residues. Germline CDR1 is LGHDT and CDR2 is YNNKEL (reference sequence). This chain's CDR3 is CASSQDTGLAGLETQYF. The CDR3, as DNA: TGTGCCAGCAGCCAAGATACGGGACTAGCGGGGCTAGAGACCCAGTACTTC.

At least ten counts were recorded for this clonotype. J is TRBJ1-1 and V is TRBV20-1; D perhaps matches TRBD1 (5 bases). CDR3 length: 14 amino acids. Germline V CDR1 and CDR2: DFQATT, SNEGSKA (reference sequence). The V end lost 2 bases, the J end lost 11 bases, and 21 bases lay between the germline ends. The CDR3, as DNA: TGCAGTGCTAGATTACCCGGGACCCCTGAAAATGCTTTCTTT. It codes for CSARLPGTPENAFF.